A single sample gave rise to the 14 T cell receptor beta chains below, sequenced in a study of blood T cell repertoires in COVID-19. Repertoires were generated with immunoSEQ multiplex PCR, while TCRdb's copy carries only in-frame clones and drops some. The profile covers over 130,000 clones, with about nine tenths appearing a single time and about 4% taken by the ten largest. Sequences were obtained from peripheral blood. These receptors came from a woman aged 55-69 years with active or convalescent COVID-19.

The chain recombines TRBV5-4 with TRBJ1-2; D is uncertain. With 4 bases removed from V and 4 bases from J, the gap between germline ends came to 17 bases. This CDR3 contains 15 residues. CDR1 is SGHNT, CDR2 YYREEE, per germline (reference sequence). The DNA for the CDR3 is TGTGCCAGCAGCCAGAGGTCCGAAGGAGGCTATGGCTACACCTTC. Translation: CASSQRSEGGYGYTF.

This sequence joins TRBV2 and TRBJ2-2; 9 positions match TRBD1. J gave up 8 bases and V 7 bases, and 11 bases lay outside the gene matches. Germline V lookup: CDR1 SNHLY, CDR2 FYNNEI. CDR3 size: 15 residues. Here the CDR3 reads CASNLEQGASGELFF. CDR3 bases: TGTGCCAGCAACCTAGAACAGGGGGCAAGTGGGGAGCTGTTTTTT.

The chain combines TRBV19 with TRBJ2-1; 11 bases map to TRBD2. The CDR3 has 16 residues. V dropped 0 bases and J dropped 7; count of bases not matched to a gene: 5. From germline, CDR1 is LNHDA and CDR2 SQIVND (reference sequence). CDR3 sequence reads: CASSIEIAGGPNEQFF. The CDR3, as DNA: TGTGCCAGTAGTATAGAAATAGCGGGGGGGCCTAATGAGCAGTTCTTC.

The genes are TRBV5-5 and TRBJ2-1; 12 positions match TRBD2. The length of the CDR3 is 15 residues. Trimming at V came to 1 base and at J to 10 bases, leaving 6 bases not matched to a gene. Germline lookup yields CDR1 SGHKS and CDR2 YYEKEE (reference sequence). The CDR3 DNA reads TGTGCCAGCAGCTTGCGGCTAGCGGGGGGGCTGGAGCAGTTCTTC. This gives the protein CASSLRLAGGLEQFF.

V is TRBV7-2 and J is TRBJ2-7; 7 positions agree with TRBD2. Germline values: CDR1 SGHTA, CDR2 FQGNSA. Trimming at V came to 5 bases and at J to 4 bases, leaving 5 bases not matched to a gene. CDR3 length equals 13 residues. The DNA of the CDR3 is TGTGCCAGCAGCGCCTCGGGGGGTTACGAGCAGTACTTC. Amino acids: CASSASGGYEQYF.

The chain employs TRBV3-1 (or the pseudogene TRBV3-2) and TRBJ1-2; 7 nucleotides line up with TRBD1. The CDR3 is made up of 17 amino acids. Germline-derived CDR1 and CDR2 are LGHDT and YNNKEL (reference sequence). Trimming at V came to 1 base and at J to 6 bases, leaving 14 bases not matched to a gene. The CDR3: CASSQGPADRAGHGYTF. The CDR3 DNA reads as TGTGCCAGCAGCCAAGGTCCCGCCGACAGGGCGGGCCATGGCTACACCTTC.

The V gene is TRBV13, the J gene TRBJ2-4; 15 bases match TRBD2. J lost 0 bases, V lost 4 bases, and 7 bases had no gene match. CDR1 PRHDT and CDR2 FYEKMQ come from the germline V gene (reference sequence). This CDR3 has 19 amino acids. The CDR3 spells CASSSWTSGGGLAKNIQYF. CDR3 DNA: TGTGCCAGCAGCTCCTGGACTAGCGGGGGGGGACTAGCCAAAAACATTCAGTACTTC.

The chain joins TRBV19 to TRBJ2-7, with TRBD1 matching over 10 bases. V lost 1 base, J lost 3 bases, and 18 bases stayed unmatched. The CDR3 has 20 residues. The germline gives CDR1 LNHDA, CDR2 SQIVND (reference sequence). CDR3 residues: CASSIGVLGTGASRGYEQYF. In DNA, the CDR3 is TGTGCCAGTAGTATAGGCGTTTTAGGGACAGGGGCATCTAGGGGCTACGAGCAGTACTTC.

V and J are TRBV5-6 and TRBJ1-2, with 7 nucleotides matching TRBD1. Germline V gives CDR1 SGHDT, CDR2 YYEEEE. This CDR3 has 14 residues. The junction had 3 bases not matched to a gene; V was cut back by 0 bases and J by 4 bases. The CDR3 sequence: CASSLARQGYGYTF. CDR3 bases: TGTGCCAGCAGCTTGGCCAGACAGGGCTATGGCTACACCTTC.

The chain is built from TRBV25-1 and TRBJ1-3; no definite D call. The CDR3 runs to 13 residues. The ends were cut back, 5 bases at V and 5 bases at J, with 10 bases in the middle. Germline CDR1 MGHDK, CDR2 SYGVNS. The CDR3 nucleotides read TGTGCCAGCAGTCCCCAGGCGAGAAACACCATATATTTT. Residues: CASSPQARNTIYF. The whole variable domain, remainder taken from reference TRBV25-1 and TRBJ1-3, is EADIYQTPRYLVIGTGKKITLECSQTMGHDKMYWYQQDPGMELHLIHYSYGVNSTEKGDLSSESTVSRIRTEHFPLTLESARPSHTSQYLCASSPQARNTIYFGEGSWLTVV.

In its sample, this clone was seen once. The chain combines TRBV11-2 with TRBJ2-5, with D maybe TRBD2 (7 bases). This CDR3 contains 18 residues. CDR1 SGHAT and CDR2 FQNNGV come from the germline V gene. Trimming removed 2 bases at V and 2 bases at J, with 21 bases between. The CDR3 coding sequence is TGTGCCAGCAGCTTAATAGGTGGGGGGGGCATTTTTCAAGAGACCCAGTACTTC. Amino acids: CASSLIGGGGIFQETQYF.

This clone has just one count. This chain uses TRBV6-2 or TRBV6-3 with TRBJ1-6; D gene unclear. Germline lookup yields CDR1 MNHEY and CDR2 SVGEGT. CDR3 length: 12 amino acids. V was clipped by 5 bases and J by 9 bases, with 8 bases between them. DNA for the CDR3: TGTGCCAGCAGTACCTGGAGTTCACCCCTCCACTTT. Protein product: CASSTWSSPLHF.

CDR3 loop: CASGPDRDNSPLHF. The CDR3 nucleotides read TGTGCTAGTGGTCCCGACAGGGATAATTCACCCCTCCACTTT. The chain couples TRBV12-5 to TRBJ1-6; TRBD1 aligns across 7 bases. The germline V gene has CDR1 LGHNT and CDR2 FRNRAP. This CDR3 region has 14 residues. With 5 bases clipped from V and 5 bases from J, the junction kept 3 bases outside the gene matches.

V usage is TRBV13 and J usage is TRBJ1-3; D unresolved. Trimming removed 3 bases at V and 7 bases at J, with 16 bases between. CDR3 length equals 15 residues. CDR1 PRHDT and CDR2 FYEKMQ come from the germline V gene (reference sequence). For the CDR3, the DNA is TGTGCCAGCAGCTTTGGGTCAGGCCCTACGAACACCATATATTTT. Translating it yields CASSFGSGPTNTIYF.